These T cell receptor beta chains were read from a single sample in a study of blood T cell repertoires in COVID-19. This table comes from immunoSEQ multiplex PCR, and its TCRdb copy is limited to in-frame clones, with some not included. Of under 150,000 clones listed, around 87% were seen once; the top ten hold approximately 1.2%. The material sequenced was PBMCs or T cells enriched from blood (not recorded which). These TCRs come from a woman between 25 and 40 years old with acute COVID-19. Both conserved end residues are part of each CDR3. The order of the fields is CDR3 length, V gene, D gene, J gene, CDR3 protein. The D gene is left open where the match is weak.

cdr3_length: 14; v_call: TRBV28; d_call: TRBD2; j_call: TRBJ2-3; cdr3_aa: CASSPSGRTDTQYF
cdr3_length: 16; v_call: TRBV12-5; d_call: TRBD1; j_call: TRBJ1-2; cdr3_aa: CAQRGTGETPNYGYTF
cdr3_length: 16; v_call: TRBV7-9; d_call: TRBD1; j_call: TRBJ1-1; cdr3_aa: CASSSAGSGGASEAFF
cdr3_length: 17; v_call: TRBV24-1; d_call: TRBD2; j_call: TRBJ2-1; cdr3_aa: CATSDTPTSGSRDEQFF
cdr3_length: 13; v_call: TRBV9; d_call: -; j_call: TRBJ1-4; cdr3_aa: CASSSTTNEKLFF
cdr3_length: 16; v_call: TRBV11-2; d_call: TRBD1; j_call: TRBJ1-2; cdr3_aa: CASSLVSGQAVDGYTF
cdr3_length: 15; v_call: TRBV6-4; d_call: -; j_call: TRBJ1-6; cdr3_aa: CASSELGNYNSPLHF
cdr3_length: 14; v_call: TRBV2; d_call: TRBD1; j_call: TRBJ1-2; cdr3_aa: CASCDGTGAYGYTF
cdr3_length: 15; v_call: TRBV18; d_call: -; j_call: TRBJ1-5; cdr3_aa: CASSPGGGAGQPQHF
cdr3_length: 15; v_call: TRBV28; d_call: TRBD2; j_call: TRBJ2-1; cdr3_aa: CASKGSGRGGDEQFF
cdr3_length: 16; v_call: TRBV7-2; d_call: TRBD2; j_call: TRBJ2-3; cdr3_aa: CASSSGLAGAADTQYF
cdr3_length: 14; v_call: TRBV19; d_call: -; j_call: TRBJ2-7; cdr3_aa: CATQPDRKPYEQYF
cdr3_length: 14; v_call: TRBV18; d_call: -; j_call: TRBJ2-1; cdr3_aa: CASSPDLDSNEQFF
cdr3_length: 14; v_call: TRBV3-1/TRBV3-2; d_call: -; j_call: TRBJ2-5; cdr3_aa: CASSQLYRRETQYF
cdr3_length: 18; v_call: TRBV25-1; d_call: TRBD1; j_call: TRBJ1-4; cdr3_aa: CASSERTGGSEYGEKLFF
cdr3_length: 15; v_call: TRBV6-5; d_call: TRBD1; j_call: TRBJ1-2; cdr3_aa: CASRPPPGTGSGYTF
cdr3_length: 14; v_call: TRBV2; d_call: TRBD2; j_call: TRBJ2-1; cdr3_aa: CASSVRTSGNEQFF